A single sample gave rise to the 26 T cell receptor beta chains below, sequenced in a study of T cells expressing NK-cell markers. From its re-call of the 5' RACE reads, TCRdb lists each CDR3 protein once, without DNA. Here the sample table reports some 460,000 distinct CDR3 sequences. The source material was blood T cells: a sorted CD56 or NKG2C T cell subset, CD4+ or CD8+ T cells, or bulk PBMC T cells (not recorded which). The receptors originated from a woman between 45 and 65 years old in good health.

CDR3 amino acids: CASTITTGAGTDTQYF. V usage is TRBV7-9 and J usage is TRBJ2-3; as DNA is missing, the TRBD1 call by TCRdb cannot be tested. The CDR3 has 16 residues. The germline V gene has CDR1 SEHNR and CDR2 FQNEAQ (reference sequence).

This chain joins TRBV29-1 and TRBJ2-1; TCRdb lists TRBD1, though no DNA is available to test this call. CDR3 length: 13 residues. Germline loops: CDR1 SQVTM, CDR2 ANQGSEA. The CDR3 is CSVEALGAGEQFF.

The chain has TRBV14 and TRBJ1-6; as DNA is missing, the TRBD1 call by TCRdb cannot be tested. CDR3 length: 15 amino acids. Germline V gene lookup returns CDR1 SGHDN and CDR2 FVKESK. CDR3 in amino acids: CASSQVAGLYSPLHF. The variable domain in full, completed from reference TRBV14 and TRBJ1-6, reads EAGVTQFPSHSVIEKGQTVTLRCDPISGHDNLYWYRRVMGKEIKFLLHFVKESKQDESGMPNNRFLAERTGGTYSTLKVQPAELEDSGVYFCASSQVAGLYSPLHFGNGTRLTVT.

The CDR3 is CASRQDSPYTEAFF. The rearrangement joins TRBV6-4 to TRBJ1-1; the D call of TRBD1 rests on TCRdb alone, since no DNA is present to check it. CDR1 MRHNA and CDR2 SNTAGT come from the germline V gene. There are 14 residues in the CDR3.

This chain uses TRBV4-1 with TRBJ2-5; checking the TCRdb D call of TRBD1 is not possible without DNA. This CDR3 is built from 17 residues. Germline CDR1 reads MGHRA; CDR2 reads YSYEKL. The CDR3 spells CASSQDRWAGARETQYF.

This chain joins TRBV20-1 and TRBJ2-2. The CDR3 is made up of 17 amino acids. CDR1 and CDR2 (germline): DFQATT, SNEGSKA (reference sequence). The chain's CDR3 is CSARARLAGTNTGELFF.

The CDR3 spells CASSDRLALNTGELFF. The chain combines TRBV9 with TRBJ2-2; TCRdb's assignment of TRBD2 cannot be checked, as there is no DNA. This CDR3 has 16 residues. Germline CDR1 is SGDLS and CDR2 is YYNGEE.

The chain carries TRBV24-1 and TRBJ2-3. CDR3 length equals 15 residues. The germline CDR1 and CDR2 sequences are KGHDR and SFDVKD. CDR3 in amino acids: CATRDRLADTDTQYF.

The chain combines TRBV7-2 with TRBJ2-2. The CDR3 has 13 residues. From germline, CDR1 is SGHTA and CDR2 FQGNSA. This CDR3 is CASSLGQVGELFF. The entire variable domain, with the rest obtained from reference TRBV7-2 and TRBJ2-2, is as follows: GAGVSQSPSNKVTEKGKDVELRCDPISGHTALYWYRQSLGQGLEFLIYFQGNSAPDKSGLPSDRFSAERTGGSVSTLTIQRTQQEDSAVYLCASSLGQVGELFFGEGSRLTVL.

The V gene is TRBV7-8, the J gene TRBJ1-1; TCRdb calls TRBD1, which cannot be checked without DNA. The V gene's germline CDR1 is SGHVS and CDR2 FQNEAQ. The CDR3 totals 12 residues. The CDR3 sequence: CASKNLGGSAFF.

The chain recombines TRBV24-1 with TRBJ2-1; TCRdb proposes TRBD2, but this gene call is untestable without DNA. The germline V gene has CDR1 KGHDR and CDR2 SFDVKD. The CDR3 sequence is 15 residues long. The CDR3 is CATSRDGPLYNEQFF.

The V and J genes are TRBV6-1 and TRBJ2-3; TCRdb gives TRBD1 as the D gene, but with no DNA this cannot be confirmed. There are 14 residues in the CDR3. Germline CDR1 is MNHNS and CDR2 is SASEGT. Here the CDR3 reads CASTITGAADTQYF.

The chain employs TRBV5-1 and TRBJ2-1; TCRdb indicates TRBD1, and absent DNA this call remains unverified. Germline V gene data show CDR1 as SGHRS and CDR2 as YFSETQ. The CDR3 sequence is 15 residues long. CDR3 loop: CASSPDPGIYNEQFF.

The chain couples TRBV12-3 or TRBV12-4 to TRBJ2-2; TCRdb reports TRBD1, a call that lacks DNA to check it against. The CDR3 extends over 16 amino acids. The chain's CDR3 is CASSQGQGVRTGELFF.

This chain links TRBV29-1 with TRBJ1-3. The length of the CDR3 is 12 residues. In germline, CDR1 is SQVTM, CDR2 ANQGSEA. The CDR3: CSIVQTGNTIYF.

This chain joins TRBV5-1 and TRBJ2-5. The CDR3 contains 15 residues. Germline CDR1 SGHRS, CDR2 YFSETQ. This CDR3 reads CASSSGLPGQETQYF.

The CDR3 is CASSLGETSNQPQHF. The chain carries TRBV11-2 and TRBJ1-5. The CDR3 is made up of 15 amino acids. CDR1 is SGHAT, CDR2 FQNNGV, per germline.

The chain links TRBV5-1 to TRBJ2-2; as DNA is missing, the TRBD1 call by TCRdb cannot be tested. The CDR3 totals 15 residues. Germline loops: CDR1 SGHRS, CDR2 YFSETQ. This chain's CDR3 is CASSLATVGTGELFF.

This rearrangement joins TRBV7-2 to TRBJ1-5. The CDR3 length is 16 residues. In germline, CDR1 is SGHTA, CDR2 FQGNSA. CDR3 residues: CASSLSADLGNQPQHF. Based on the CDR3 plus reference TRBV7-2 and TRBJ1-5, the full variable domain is GAGVSQSPSNKVTEKGKDVELRCDPISGHTALYWYRQSLGQGLEFLIYFQGNSAPDKSGLPSDRFSAERTGGSVSTLTIQRTQQEDSAVYLCASSLSADLGNQPQHFGDGTRLSIL.

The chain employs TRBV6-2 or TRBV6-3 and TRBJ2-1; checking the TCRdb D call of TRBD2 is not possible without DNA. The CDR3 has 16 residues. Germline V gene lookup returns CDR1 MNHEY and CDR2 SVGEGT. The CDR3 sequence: CASKRDMSAGGVEQFF.

The CDR3 sequence: CAWLSEAGAFF. The chain combines TRBV30 with TRBJ1-1; TCRdb outputs TRBD1, but without DNA this stays unchecked. The CDR3 runs to 11 residues. CDR1 GTSNPN and CDR2 SVGIG come from the germline V gene (reference sequence).

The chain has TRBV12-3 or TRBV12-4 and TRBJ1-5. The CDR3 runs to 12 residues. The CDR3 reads CASSFVNQPQHF.

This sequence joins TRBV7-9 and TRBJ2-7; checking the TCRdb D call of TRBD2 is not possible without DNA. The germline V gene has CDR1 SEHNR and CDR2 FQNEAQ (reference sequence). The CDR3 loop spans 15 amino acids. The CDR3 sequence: CASRPLWDSSYEQYF.

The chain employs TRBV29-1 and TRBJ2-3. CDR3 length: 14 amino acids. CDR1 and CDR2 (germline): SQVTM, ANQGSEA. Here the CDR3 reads CSVDGNGGTDTQYF.

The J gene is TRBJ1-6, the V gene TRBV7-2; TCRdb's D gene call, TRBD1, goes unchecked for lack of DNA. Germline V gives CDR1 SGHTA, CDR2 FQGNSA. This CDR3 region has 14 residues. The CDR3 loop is CASSLGDKNSPLHF.

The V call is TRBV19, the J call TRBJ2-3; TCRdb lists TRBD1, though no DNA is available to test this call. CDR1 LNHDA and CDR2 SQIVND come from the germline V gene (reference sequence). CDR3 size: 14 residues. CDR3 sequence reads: CATTDAGETDTQYF.